This T cell receptor (beta chain) appears in the sequencing data of a study of cytomegalovirus exposure and HLA in healthy donors. Study-wide results and caveats: A highly shared variant cluster was judged a likely technical artifact.

The PCR made use of 60 Vbeta and 13 Jbeta primers. TCRdb's copy holds only in-frame clones and misses some; the assay was immunoSEQ multiplex PCR. The table records some 220,000 clones, about 85% of them present only once. There are a few counts of this clone. Its antigen is undetermined. Germline CDR1 reads SGHVS; CDR2 reads FQNEAQ. With 3 bases removed from V and 0 bases from J, the gap between germline ends came to 12 bases. The CDR3 extends over 15 amino acids. The source is a girl aged 2 to 10 in good health and CMV-seronegative. Material for sequencing was PBMCs. The chain joins TRBV7-8 to TRBJ2-7, with TRBD1 as a possible D gene (5 bases). DNA of the CDR3: TGTGCCAGCAGCTTTGGCAGGGCGAGCTCCTACGAGCAGTACTTC. Its protein product is CASSFGRASSYEQYF.